One and the same sample provided the 3 T cell receptor beta chains below, sequenced in a study of blood T cell repertoires in COVID-19. Sequencing was performed with immunoSEQ multiplex PCR; in TCRdb, only in-frame clones are kept and a portion is missing. The data hold around 300,000 clones, with roughly 86% observed a single time. The source material was PBMCs or T cells enriched from blood (not recorded which). These receptors came from a woman under 30 who had recovered from COVID-19.

The CDR3 nucleotides are TGTGCCAGCAGCTGGGACAGGGGAAACACCATATATTTT. It encodes CASSWDRGNTIYF. V usage is TRBV5-6 and J usage is TRBJ1-3, with 8 positions matching TRBD1. Germline trimming cut 3 bases from V and 4 bases from J; bases unmatched to any gene: 0. The CDR3 contains 13 residues. The V gene's germline CDR1 is SGHDT and CDR2 YYEEEE.

The chain combines TRBV7-9 with TRBJ2-5; TRBD2 aligns across 9 bases. The germline CDR1 and CDR2 sequences are SEHNR and FQNEAQ (reference sequence). The CDR3 extends over 15 amino acids. Losses at the gene ends were 5 bases for V and 4 bases for J; bases not matched to a gene: 8. The CDR3 region has the DNA TGTGCCAGCAGCCCGGGACTAGCTGACGCAGAGACCCAGTACTTC. It is translated as CASSPGLADAETQYF.

The CDR3 reads CASSLSGTPSRYTF. CDR3 nucleotide sequence: TGTGCCAGCAGCTTATCTGGGACACCAAGCCGCTACACCTTC. This chain connects TRBV7-2 to TRBJ1-2; a possible D gene is TRBD1 (6 bases). CDR1 and CDR2 from the germline V gene are SGHTA and FQGNSA. V lost 2 bases and J 9 bases, leaving 16 bases between the germline ends. The CDR3 contains 14 residues.